Listed here is a single T cell receptor (beta chain). Its antigen is not known. It was by 5'RACE template switching with UMIs that TCR beta cDNA was made. From the 5' RACE reads, TCRdb lists one entry per CDR3 protein and no DNA. The sample has roughly 150,000 distinct CDR3 sequences. The data were obtained in a study of T cells expressing NK-cell markers. Looking at the study overall: Seven HCMV-seropositive donors and one seronegative donor made up the eight sequenced donors.

Findings and caveats of the study: NKG2C+ dominant clonotype frequencies in 6 or 7 donors were roughly 1.0-7.5% of CD8+ T cells. The study left the HCMV specificity of expanded NKG2C+ T cell clones unresolved.

Sequencing was performed on blood T cells: a sorted CD56 or NKG2C T cell subset, CD4+ or CD8+ T cells, or bulk PBMC T cells (not recorded which). The receptor's source is a woman aged 18-69 years in good health.

CDR3 in amino acids: CASSEASGNDEQFF. V is TRBV6-4 and J is TRBJ2-1; the TCRdb call, TRBD2, lacks DNA for checking. This CDR3 spans 14 amino acids. Looked up from germline, CDR1 is MRHNA and CDR2 is SNTAGT.